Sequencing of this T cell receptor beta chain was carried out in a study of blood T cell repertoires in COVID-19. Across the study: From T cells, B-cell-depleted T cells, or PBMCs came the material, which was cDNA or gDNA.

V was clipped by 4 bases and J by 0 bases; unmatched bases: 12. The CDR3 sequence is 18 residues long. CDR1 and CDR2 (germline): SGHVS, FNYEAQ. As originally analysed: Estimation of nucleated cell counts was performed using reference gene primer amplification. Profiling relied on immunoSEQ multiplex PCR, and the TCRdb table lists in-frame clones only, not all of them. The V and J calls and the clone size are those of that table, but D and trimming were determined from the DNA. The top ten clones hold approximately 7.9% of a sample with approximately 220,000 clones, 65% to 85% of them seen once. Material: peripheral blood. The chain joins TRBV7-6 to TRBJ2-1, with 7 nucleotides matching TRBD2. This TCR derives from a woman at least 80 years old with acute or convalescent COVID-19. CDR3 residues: CASSSTRRGSSSYNEQFF. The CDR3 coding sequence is TGTGCCAGCAGCTCCACTCGGCGGGGGTCGAGCTCCTACAATGAGCAGTTCTTC.